Listed below are T cell receptor beta chains from one sample, sequenced in a study of OX40 agonist ivuxolimab in advanced cancers. Some clones are missing from TCRdb's copy, which holds only in-frame ones; the method was immunoSEQ multiplex PCR. The repertoire includes 13,000 to 15,000 clones, around 93% of them detected once, and 20% to 25% sits in the top ten. The material sequenced was CD4+ or CD8+ T cells sorted from blood, taken in a trial of the OX40 agonist ivuxolimab. The receptors come from an adult with an advanced solid tumor such as melanoma, head and neck, liver or kidney cancer. Both conserved end residues are part of each CDR3. Each record gives: V gene, J gene, D gene, clone size, CDR3 protein, CDR3 DNA. D genes are given only for firm matches. Clone size is shown for a subset of rows, as once, few, many or a class of expanded clone.

TRBV2	TRBJ1-2	.	.	CASSAGGPDSLGYTF	TGTGCCAGCAGTGCCGGGGGCCCTGACAGTCTAGGCTACACCTTC
TRBV15	TRBJ2-7	TRBD2	.	CATSSYSGAPGYEQYF	TGTGCCACCAGCAGCTATAGCGGGGCCCCTGGCTACGAGCAGTACTTC
TRBV11-3	TRBJ2-1	.	.	CASSLDSRRYYNEQFF	TGTGCCAGCAGCTTAGATTCGCGAAGGTATTACAATGAGCAGTTCTTC
TRBV29-1	TRBJ2-7	.	.	CSVEATQSLIMGYEQYF	TGCAGCGTTGAAGCGACCCAGAGTCTGATTATGGGATACGAGCAGTACTTC
TRBV5-1	TRBJ2-2	.	.	CASSGQMNTGELFF	TGCGCCAGCAGTGGACAGATGAACACCGGGGAGCTGTTTTTT
TRBV5-5	TRBJ1-1	.	.	CASSLNPGMNTEAFF	TGTGCCAGCAGCTTGAACCCAGGGATGAACACTGAAGCTTTCTTT
TRBV2	TRBJ1-6	.	.	CASTSGWNSPLHF	TGTGCCAGCACCTCGGGGTGGAATTCACCCCTCCACTTT
TRBV9	TRBJ2-7	TRBD1	.	CASSGGTGASYEQYF	TGTGCCAGCAGCGGAGGGACAGGAGCTTCCTACGAGCAGTACTTC
TRBV19	TRBJ2-5	.	.	CASSINGETQYF	TGTGCCAGTAGTATTAACGGGGAGACCCAGTACTTC
TRBV6-4	TRBJ2-7	.	.	CASSSGPLWSYEQYF	TGTGCCAGCAGTTCCGGGCCACTCTGGTCCTACGAGCAGTACTTC
TRBV9	TRBJ2-7	TRBD1	.	CASSVDTGAYEQYF	TGTGCCAGCAGCGTAGACACAGGGGCGTACGAGCAGTACTTC
TRBV15	TRBJ1-1	.	.	CATSRRQAAWTEAFF	TGTGCCACCAGCAGAAGACAGGCCGCCTGGACTGAAGCTTTCTTT
TRBV27	TRBJ1-2	TRBD1	once	CASSLGGTGGDPRYGYTF	TGTGCCAGCAGTTTAGGAGGGACAGGGGGCGATCCGCGGTATGGCTACACCTTC
TRBV19	TRBJ1-5	.	.	CASRVGELSNQPQHF	TGTGCCAGTAGAGTCGGCGAACTTAGCAATCAGCCCCAGCATTTT
TRBV6-6	TRBJ1-1	.	.	CASTLPDMNTEAFF	TGTGCCAGCACTCTACCAGATATGAACACTGAAGCTTTCTTT
TRBV27	TRBJ2-3	TRBD2	.	CASSSRSAGGLTDTQYF	TGTGCCAGCAGTTCTAGATCAGCGGGGGGGCTCACAGATACGCAGTATTTT